Detailed here is one T cell receptor (beta chain). The antigen is not known. The read terminates 3 residues ahead of where the CDR3 ends, so the germline J gene completes it. This record comes from a study of T cells in women clearing cervical HPV infection. About the research overall: Cases: HPV16-related CIN3 or worse on histology, 2 invasive cancers. Case blood was drawn a median approximately five months after lesion detection.

The CDR3 totals 16 residues. The V end lost 10 bases, the J end lost 3 bases, and 24 bases lay between the germline ends. Germline V gives CDR1 LNHDA, CDR2 SQIVND (reference sequence). Average input was around 1,100 ng genomic DNA for immunoSEQ TCR beta CDR3 amplification. Clones were sequenced by immunoSEQ multiplex PCR, and TCRdb holds only the in-frame ones, with some missing. The sample table includes some 32,000 clones. Study findings and constraints: CIN3+ cases had significantly higher TCR repertoire richness than controls, but evenness did not differ.

Sequencing was performed on blood buffy coat. The sequence derives from a woman aged 18-70 years with a cervical HPV16 infection that either progressed to CIN3+ or cleared (not recorded which). V and J are TRBV19 and TRBJ1-2, with D possibly matching TRBD1 (6 bases). The DNA read from the CDR3 is TGTGCCACCTCCCCCAGGGGACGTGGAGCAGACTATGGC. Protein sequence: CATSPRGRGADYG. The whole CDR3 region reads CATSPRGRGADYGYTF. The full variable domain, its missing parts supplied by reference TRBV19 and TRBJ1-2, is DGGITQSPKYLFRKEGQNVTLSCEQNLNHDAMYWYRQDPGQGLRLIYYSQIVNDFQKGDIAEGYSVSREKKESFPLTVTSAQKNPTAFYLCATSPRGRGADYGYTFGSGTRLTVV.